This TCR beta chain comes out of a study of early T cells in non-severe SARS-CoV-2 infection. Overall study context: Chains from this unsorted whole-blood bulk RNA could not be paired. Study-level results: There was a bias toward anti-spike CD8 responses in VDJdb matching, which missed private and CD4 specificities.

Note on this clonotype: Antigen unknown. It is unclear where the CDR3 begins or ends on the DNA, so no DNA is shown, and the CDR3 is as TCRdb lists it.

From germline, CDR1 is MNHEY and CDR2 SVGEGT. The CDR3 contains 12 residues when both ends are counted. Attachment of unique molecular identifiers to individual cDNA molecules was performed. Each CDR3 protein gets one entry after TCRdb re-called the 5' RACE reads with MiXCR. The sample lists some 76,000 distinct CDR3 sequences, around 15% seen once, with more than 10% in the top ten. The rearrangement links TRBV6-2 or TRBV6-3 to TRBJ1-6. The sequencing sample was made of whole blood. This receptor was identified in an adult who was a healthcare worker with PCR-confirmed SARS-CoV-2 infection or an uninfected control (not recorded which). CDR3: CASSYSIHPSTF.